The rows below give T cell receptor beta chains drawn from one sample of a study of blood T cell repertoires in COVID-19. Profiling relied on immunoSEQ multiplex PCR, and the TCRdb table lists in-frame clones only, not all of them. The data hold under 150,000 clones, with 80% to 90% observed a single time. The material sequenced was peripheral blood. Receptors originate from a woman in her 50s with acute or convalescent COVID-19. Both conserved end residues are trimmed from each CDR3. Where a row states a size, it is once, few, many or the class of an expanded clone; other rows omit it.

TRBJ1-3 TRBV5-8 NA ASSSGTDSGNTIY
TRBJ1-5 TRBV12-5 NA ASGLSQSNQPQH
TRBJ1-1 TRBV28 NA ASSLNPPGRGPFGTEAF
TRBJ2-5 TRBV7-3 NA ASSPGWAAGKETQY
TRBJ2-7 TRBV7-2 NA ASSFPGTGYEQY
TRBJ2-2 TRBV7-8 NA ASSLASRPSNTGELF
TRBJ2-3 TRBV18 NA ASSPPSSGSTDTQY
TRBJ2-2 TRBV7-7 NA ASSKGTGGARFDTGELF
TRBJ2-1 TRBV19 NA ASSLAGGTYNEQF
TRBJ2-7 TRBV21-1 NA ASTYLECEQY
TRBJ1-2 TRBV4-1 NA ASSPQVLYGYT
TRBJ2-1 TRBV12-3/TRBV12-4 NA ASSPGLGQF
TRBJ2-7 TRBV7-6 NA ASSLDDRDLYEQY
TRBJ2-3 TRBV5-5 NA ASSLAEAGTDTQY
TRBJ1-1 TRBV4-1 NA ASSQVSGGGSEAF
TRBJ2-1 TRBV28 NA ASRGTGGPSSYNEQF
TRBJ1-2 TRBV27 NA ASRKQGDSYGYT
TRBJ2-5 TRBV7-7 NA ASSLNGLAGQETQY
TRBJ2-7 TRBV15 NA ATSRDWGQGAMGSYEQY
TRBJ2-7 TRBV3-1/TRBV3-2 NA ASSQEVTAGSPYEQY
TRBJ1-1 TRBV29-1 NA SVGRRNTEAF
TRBJ2-5 TRBV15 once ATSRDKNRGETQY
TRBJ1-2 TRBV4-1 NA ASSQFVNYGYT
TRBJ2-5 TRBV5-6 NA ASRATGEGETQY
TRBJ1-4 TRBV7-6 NA ASSLAGGGEKLF
TRBJ2-7 TRBV2 NA ASRTGSYEQY
TRBJ1-1 TRBV18 NA ASSQGQGFMNTEAF
TRBJ1-5 TRBV6-5 NA ASSPKTGSNQPQH
TRBJ2-7 TRBV18 NA ASSAGQIYEQY
TRBJ1-2 TRBV30 NA AWTAGGFNGYT
TRBJ2-7 TRBV28 NA ASSLPSFEQY
TRBJ1-4 TRBV28 NA ASSLLGVATNEKLF
TRBJ2-3 TRBV14 once ASSRRTGGTDTQY
TRBJ1-6 TRBV15 NA ATSRDKGNNSPLH
TRBJ1-5 TRBV12-5 once ASGLIQGGNQPQH
TRBJ2-7 TRBV10-2 NA ALENGGEQY
TRBJ1-1 TRBV14 few ASSQEARGPFLNTEAF
TRBJ1-6 TRBV19 NA ASSMVPEGDSPLH
TRBJ1-4 TRBV18 NA ASSPSSEKLF
TRBJ1-1 TRBV19 NA ASSPRTGKGTEAF